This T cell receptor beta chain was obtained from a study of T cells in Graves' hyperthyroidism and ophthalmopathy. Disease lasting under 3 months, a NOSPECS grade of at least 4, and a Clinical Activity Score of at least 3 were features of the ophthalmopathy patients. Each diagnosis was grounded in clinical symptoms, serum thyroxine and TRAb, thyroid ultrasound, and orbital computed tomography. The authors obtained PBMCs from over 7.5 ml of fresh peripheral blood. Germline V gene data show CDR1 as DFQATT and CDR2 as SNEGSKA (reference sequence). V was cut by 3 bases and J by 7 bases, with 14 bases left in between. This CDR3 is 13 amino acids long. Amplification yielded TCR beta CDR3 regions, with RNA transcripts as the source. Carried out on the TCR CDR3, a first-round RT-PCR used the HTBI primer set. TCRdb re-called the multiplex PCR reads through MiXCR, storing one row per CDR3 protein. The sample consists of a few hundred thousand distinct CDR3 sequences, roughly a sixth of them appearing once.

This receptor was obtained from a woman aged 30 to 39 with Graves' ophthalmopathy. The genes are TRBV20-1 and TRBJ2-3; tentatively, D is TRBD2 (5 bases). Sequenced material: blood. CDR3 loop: CSASEDLINTQYF. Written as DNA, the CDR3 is TGCAGTGCTAGTGAGGACTTAATTAATACGCAGTATTTT.